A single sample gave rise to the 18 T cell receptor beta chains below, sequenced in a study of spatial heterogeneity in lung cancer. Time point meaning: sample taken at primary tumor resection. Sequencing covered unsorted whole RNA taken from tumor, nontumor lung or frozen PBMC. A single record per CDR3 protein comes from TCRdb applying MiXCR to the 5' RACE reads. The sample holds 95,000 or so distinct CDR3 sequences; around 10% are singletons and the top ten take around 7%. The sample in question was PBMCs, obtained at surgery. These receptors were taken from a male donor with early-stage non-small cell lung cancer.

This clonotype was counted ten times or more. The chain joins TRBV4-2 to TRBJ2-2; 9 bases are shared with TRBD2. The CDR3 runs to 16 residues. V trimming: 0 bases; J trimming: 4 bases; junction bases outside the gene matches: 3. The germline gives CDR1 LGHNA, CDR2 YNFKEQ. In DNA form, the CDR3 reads TGTGCCAGCAGCCAAGAAGTAGCGGGGGTCACCGGGGAGCTGTTTTTT. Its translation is CASSQEVAGVTGELFF.

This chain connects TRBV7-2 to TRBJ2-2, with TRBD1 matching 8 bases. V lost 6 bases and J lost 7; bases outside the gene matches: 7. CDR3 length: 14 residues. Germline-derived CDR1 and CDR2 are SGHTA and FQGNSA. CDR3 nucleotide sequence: TGTGCCAGCAGGAGAACTACAGGGGGCGGGGAGCTGTTTTTT. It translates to CASRRTTGGGELFF.

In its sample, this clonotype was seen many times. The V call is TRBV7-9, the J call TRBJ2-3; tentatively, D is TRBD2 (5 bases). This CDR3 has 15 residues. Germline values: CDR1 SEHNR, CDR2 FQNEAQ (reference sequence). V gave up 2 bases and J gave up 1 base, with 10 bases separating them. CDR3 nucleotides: TGTGCCAGCAGCTTATCTAGCAGCCGCACAGATACGCAGTATTTT. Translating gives CASSLSSSRTDTQYF.

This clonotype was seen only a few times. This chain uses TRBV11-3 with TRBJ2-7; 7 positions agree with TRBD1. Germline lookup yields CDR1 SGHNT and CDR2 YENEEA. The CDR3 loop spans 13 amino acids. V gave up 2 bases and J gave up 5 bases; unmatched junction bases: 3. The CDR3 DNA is TGTGCCAGCAGCTTATCAGGGGGTGACGAGCAGTACTTC. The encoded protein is CASSLSGGDEQYF.

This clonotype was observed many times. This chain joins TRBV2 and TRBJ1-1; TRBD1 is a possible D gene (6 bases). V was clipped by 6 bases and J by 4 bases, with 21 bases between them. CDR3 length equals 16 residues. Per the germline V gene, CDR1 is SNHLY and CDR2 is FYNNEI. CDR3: CASSAPEGGRGTEAFF. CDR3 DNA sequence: TGTGCCAGCAGCGCCCCAGAGGGGGGCCGGGGCACTGAAGCTTTCTTT.

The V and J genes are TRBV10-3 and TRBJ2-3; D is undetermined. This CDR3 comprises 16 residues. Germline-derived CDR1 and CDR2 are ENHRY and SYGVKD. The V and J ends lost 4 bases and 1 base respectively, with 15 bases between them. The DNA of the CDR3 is TGTGCCATCAGTGTTCCCCCCGGCGTGCGCACAGATACGCAGTATTTT. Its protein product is CAISVPPGVRTDTQYF.

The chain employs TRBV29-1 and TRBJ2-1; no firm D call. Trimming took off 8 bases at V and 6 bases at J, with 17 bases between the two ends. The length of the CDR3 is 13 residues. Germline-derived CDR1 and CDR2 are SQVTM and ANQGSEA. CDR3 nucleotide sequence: TGCAGCACCCGGCTAGAGGATTTCAATGAGCAGTTCTTC. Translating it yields CSTRLEDFNEQFF.

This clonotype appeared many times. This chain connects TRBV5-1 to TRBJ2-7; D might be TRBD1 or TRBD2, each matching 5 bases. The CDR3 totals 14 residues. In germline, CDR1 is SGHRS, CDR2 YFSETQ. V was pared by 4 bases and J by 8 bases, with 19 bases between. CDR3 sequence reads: CASSPEGKTGKQYF. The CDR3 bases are TGCGCCAGCAGCCCCGAGGGGAAGACGGGCAAGCAGTACTTC.

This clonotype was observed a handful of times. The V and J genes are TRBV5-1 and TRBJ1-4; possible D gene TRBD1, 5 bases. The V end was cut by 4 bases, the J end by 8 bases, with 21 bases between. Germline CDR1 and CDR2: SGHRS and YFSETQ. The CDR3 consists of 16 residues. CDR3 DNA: TGCGCCAGCAGCCCGGGACTCTTCGGGGGGAGCGAAAAACTGTTTTTT. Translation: CASSPGLFGGSEKLFF.

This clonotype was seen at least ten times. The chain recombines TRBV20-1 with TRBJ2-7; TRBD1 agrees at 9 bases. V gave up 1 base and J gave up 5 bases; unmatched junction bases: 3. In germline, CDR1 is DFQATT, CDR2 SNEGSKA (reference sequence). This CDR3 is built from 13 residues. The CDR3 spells CSARGQGVNEQYF. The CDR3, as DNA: TGCAGTGCTAGAGGACAGGGGGTAAACGAGCAGTACTTC.

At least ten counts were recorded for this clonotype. The CDR3: CARPGRTIPGLVSETQYF. In DNA form, the CDR3 reads TGTGCCAGACCGGGGAGGACAATACCGGGACTAGTCTCGGAGACCCAGTACTTC. This chain uses TRBV6-1 with TRBJ2-5, with 8 bases aligning to TRBD2. The CDR3 spans 18 residues. Germline V gives CDR1 MNHNS, CDR2 SASEGT. The trim removed 9 bases at V and 5 bases at J, leaving 23 bases unmatched.

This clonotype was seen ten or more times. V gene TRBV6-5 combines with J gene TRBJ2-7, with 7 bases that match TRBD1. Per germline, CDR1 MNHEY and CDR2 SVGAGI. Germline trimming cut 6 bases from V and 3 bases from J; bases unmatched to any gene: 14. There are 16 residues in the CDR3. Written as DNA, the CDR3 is TGTGCCAGCAGACCCCTCGGGACAGTGAAGTTCTACGAGCAGTACTTC. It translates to CASRPLGTVKFYEQYF.

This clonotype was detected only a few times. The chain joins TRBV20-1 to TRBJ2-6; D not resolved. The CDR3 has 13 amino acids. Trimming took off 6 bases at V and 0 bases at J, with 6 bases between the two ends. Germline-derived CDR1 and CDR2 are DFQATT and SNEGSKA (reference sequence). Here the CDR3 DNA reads TGCAGTGCCGGGCGCTCTGGGGCCAACGTCCTGACTTTC. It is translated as CSAGRSGANVLTF.

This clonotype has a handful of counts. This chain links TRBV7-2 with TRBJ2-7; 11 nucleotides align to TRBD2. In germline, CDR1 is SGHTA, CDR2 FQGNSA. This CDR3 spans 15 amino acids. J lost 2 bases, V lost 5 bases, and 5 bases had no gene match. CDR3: CASSPSSGGPYEQYF. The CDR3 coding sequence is TGTGCCAGCAGCCCATCTAGCGGGGGGCCCTACGAGCAGTACTTC.

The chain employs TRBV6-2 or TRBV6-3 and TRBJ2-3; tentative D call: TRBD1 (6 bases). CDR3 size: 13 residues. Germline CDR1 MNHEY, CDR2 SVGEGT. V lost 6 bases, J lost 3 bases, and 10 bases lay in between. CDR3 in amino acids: CASRRQGTDTQYF. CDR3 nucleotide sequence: TGTGCCAGCAGACGGCAGGGGACAGATACGCAGTATTTT.

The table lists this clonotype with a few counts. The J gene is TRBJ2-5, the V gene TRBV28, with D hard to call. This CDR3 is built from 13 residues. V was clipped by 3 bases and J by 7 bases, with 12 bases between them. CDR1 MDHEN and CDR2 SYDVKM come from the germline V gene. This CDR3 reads CASSFSAIGTQYF. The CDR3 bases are TGTGCCAGCAGTTTTTCGGCAATAGGGACCCAGTACTTC.

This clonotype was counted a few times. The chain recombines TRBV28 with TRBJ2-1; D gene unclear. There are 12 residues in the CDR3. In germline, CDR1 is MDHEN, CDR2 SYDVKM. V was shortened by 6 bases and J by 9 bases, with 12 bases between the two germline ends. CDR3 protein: CASSPYQREQFF. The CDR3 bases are TGTGCCAGCAGCCCCTACCAACGTGAGCAGTTCTTC. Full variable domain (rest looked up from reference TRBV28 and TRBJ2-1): DVKVTQSSRYLVKRTGEKVFLECVQDMDHENMFWYRQDPGLGLRLIYFSYDVKMKEKGDIPEGYSVSREKKERFSLILESASTNQTSMYLCASSPYQREQFFGPGTRLTVL.

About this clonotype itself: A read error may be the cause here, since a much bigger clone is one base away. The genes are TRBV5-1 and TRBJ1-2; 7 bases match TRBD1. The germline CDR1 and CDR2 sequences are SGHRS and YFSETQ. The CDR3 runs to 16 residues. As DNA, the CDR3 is TGCGCCAGCAGCTCCGGACAGGCCTCTGCTCTCTATGGCTACTCCTTC. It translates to CASSSGQASALYGYSF.